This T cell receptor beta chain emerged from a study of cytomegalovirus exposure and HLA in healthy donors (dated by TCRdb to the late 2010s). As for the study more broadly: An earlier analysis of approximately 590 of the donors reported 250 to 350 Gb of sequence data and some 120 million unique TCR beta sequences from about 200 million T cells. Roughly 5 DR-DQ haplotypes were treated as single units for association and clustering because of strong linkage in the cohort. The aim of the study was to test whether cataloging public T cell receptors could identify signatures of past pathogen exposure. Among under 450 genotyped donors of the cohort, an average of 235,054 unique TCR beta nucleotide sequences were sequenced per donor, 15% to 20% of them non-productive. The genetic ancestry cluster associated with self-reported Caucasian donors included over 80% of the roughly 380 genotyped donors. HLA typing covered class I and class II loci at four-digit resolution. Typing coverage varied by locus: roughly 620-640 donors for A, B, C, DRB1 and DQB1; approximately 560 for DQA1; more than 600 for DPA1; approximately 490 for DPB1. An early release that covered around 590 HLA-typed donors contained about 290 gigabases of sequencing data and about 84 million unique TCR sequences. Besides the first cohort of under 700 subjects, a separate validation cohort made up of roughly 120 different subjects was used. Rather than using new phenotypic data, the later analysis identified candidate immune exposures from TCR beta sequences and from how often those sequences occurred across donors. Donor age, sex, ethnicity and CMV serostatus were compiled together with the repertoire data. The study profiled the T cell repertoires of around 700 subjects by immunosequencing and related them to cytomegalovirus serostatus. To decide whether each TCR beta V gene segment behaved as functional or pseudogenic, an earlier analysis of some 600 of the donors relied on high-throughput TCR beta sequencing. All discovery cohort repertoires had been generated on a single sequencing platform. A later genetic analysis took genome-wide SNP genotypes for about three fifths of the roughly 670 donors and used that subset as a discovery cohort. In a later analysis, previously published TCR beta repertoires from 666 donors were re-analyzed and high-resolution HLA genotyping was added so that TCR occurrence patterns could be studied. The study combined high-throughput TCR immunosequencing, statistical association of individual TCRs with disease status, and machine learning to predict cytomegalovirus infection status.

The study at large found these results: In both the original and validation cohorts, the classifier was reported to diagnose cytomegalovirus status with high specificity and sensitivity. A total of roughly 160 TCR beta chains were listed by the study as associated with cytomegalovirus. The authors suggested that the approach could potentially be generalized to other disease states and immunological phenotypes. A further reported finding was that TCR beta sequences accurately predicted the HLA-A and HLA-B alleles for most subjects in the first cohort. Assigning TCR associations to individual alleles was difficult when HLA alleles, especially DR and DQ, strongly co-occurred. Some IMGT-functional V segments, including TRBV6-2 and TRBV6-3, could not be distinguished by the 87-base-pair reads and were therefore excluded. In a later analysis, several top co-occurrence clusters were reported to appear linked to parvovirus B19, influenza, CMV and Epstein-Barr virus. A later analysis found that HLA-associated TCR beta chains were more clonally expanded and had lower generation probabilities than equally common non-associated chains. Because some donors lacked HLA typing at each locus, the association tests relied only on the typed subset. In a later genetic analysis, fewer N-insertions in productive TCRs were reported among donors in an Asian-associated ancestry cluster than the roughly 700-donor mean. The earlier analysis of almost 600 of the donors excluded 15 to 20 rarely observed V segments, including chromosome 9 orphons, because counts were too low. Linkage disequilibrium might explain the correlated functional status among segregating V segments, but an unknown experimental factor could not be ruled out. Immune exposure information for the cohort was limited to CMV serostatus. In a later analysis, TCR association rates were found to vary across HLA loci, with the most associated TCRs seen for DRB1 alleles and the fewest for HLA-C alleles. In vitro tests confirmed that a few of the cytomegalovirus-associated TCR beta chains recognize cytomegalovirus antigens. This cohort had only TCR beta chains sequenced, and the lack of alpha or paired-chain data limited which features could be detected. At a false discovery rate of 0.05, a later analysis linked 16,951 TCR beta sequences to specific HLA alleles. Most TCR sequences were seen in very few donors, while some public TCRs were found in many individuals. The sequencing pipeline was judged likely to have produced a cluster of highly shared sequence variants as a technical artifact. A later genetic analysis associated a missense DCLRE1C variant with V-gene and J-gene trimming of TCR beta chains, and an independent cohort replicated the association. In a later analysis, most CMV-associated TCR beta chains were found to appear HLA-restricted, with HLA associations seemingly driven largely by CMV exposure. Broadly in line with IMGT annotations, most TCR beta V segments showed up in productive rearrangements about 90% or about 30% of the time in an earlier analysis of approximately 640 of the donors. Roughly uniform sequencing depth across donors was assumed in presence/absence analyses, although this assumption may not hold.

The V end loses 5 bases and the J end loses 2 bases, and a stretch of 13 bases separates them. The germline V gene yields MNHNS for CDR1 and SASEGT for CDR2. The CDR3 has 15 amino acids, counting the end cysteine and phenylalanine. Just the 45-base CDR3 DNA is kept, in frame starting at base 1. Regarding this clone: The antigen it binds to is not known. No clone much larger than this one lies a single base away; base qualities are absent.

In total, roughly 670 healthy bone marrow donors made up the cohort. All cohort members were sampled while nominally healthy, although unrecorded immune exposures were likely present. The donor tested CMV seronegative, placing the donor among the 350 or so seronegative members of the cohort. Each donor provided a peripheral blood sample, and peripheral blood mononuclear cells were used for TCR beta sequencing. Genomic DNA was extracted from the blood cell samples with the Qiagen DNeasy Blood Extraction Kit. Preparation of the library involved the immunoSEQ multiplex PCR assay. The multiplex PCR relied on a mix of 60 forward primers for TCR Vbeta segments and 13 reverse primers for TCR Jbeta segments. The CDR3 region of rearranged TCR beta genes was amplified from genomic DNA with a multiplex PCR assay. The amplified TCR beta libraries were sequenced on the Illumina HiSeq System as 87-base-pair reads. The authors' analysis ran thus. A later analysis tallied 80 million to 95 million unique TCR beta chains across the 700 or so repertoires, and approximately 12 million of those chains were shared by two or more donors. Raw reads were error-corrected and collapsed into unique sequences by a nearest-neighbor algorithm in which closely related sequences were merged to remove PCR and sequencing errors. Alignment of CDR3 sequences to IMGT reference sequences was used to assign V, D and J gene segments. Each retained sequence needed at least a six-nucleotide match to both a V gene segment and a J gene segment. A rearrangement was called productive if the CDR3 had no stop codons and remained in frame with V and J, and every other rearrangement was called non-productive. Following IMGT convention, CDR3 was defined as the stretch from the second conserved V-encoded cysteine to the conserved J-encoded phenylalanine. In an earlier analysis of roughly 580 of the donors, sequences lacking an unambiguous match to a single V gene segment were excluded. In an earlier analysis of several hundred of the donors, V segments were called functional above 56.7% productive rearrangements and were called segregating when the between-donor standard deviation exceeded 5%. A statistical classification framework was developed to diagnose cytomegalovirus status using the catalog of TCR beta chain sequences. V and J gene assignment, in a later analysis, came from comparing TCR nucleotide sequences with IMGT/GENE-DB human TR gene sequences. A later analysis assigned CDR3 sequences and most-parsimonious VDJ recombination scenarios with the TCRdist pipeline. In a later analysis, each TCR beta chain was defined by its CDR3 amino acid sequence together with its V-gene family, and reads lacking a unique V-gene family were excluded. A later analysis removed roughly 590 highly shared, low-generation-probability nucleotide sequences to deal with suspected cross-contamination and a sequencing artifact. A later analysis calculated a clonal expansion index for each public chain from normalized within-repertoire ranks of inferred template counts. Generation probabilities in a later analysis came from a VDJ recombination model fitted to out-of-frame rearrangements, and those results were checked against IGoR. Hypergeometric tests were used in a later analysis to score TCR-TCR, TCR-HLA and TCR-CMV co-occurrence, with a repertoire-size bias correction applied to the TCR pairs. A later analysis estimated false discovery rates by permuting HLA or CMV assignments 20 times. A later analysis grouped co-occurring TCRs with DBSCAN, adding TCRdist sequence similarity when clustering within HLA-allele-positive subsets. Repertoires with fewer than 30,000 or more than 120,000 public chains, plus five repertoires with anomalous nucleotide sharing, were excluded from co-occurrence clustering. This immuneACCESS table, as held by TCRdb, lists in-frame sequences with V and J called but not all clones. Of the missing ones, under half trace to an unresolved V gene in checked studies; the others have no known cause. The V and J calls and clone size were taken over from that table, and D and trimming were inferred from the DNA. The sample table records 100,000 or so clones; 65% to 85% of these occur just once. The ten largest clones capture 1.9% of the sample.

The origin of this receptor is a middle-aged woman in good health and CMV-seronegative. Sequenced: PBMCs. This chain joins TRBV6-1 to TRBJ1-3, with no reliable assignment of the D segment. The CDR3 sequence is CASSLLRVAGNTIYF. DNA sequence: TGTGCCAGCAGTCTATTACGGGTGGCTGGAAACACCATATATTTT.